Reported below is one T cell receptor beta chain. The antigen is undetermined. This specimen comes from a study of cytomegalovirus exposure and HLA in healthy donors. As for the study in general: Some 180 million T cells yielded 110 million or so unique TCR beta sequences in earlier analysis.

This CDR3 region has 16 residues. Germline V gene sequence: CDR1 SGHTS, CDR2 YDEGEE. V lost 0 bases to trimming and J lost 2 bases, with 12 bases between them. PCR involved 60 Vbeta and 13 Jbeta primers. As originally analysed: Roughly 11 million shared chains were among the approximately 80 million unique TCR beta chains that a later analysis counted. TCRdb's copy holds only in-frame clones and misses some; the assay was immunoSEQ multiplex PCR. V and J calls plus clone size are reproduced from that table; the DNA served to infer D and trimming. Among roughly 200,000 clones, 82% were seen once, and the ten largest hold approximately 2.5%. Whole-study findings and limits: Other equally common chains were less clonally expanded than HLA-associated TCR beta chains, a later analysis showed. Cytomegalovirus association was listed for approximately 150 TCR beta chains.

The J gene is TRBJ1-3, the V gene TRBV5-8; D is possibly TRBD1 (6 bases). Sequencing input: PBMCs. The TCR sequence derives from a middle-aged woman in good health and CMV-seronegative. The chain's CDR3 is CASSLGRGPPGNTIYF. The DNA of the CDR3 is TGTGCCAGCAGCTTGGGCAGGGGCCCCCCTGGAAACACCATATATTTT.